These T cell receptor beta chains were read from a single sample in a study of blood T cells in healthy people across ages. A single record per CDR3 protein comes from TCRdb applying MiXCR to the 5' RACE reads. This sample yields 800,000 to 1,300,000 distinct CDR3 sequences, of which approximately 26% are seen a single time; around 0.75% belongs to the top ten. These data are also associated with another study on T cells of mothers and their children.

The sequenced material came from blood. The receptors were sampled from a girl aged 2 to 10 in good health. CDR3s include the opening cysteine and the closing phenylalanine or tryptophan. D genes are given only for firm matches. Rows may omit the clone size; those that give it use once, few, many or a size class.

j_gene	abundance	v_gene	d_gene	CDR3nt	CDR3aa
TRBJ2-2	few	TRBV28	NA	TGTGCCAGCAGCGGGGATGCCTACACCGGGGAGCTGTTTTTT	CASSGDAYTGELFF
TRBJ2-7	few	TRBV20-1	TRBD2	TGCAGTGCTAGAGATGGGACTAGCGGCTACTGGAACGAGCAGTACTTC	CSARDGTSGYWNEQYF
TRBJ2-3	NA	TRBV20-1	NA	TGCAGTGCTAGTTGGTTATACACAGATACGCAGTATTTT	CSASWLYTDTQYF
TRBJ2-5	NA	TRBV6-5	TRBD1	TGTGCCAGCAGTTACTCGGGACAGGGGGCGTCGGATAAAGAGACCCAGTACTTC	CASSYSGQGASDKETQYF
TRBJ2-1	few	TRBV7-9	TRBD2	TGTGCCAGCAGCTTAGTGGGGCTAGCGGGAGTAAATGAGCAGTTCTTC	CASSLVGLAGVNEQFF
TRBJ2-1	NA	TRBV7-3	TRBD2	TGTGCCAGCAGCTTAATGGGACTAGCGGGGGGTAACAATGAGCAGTTCTTC	CASSLMGLAGGNNEQFF
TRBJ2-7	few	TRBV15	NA	TGTGCCACCAGCCCCCAGCGCGTCTCCTACGAGCAGTACTTC	CATSPQRVSYEQYF
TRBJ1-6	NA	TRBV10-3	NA	TGTGCCATCACCCACCGGGCACCCCTCCACTTT	CAITHRAPLHF
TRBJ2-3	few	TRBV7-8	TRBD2	TGTGCCAGCAGCCCCGCCGGGACTAGCGGGTGGTTGCCAGCAGATACGCAGTATTTT	CASSPAGTSGWLPADTQYF
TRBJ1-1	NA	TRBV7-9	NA	TGTGCCAGCAGCTTACTGACAAAGGAGACTGAAGCTTTCTTT	CASSLLTKETEAFF
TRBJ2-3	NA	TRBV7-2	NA	TGTGCCAGCAGCTTGAACGAACTAGATACGCAGTATTTT	CASSLNELDTQYF
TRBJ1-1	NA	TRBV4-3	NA	TGCGCCAGCAGCCAAGAGCGGGCAGCGAACACTGAAGCTTTCTTT	CASSQERAANTEAFF
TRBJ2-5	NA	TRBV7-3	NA	TGTGCCAGCAGCTTAGATCCGGGAAAACAAGAGACCCAGTACTTC	CASSLDPGKQETQYF
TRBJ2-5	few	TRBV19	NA	TGTGCCACTTCAGAGCGGGAAGAGACCCAGTACTTC	CATSEREETQYF
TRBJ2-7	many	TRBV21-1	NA	TGTGCCAGCAGCAAAGCGCTTTTGGTGGGTGACAGGAGGTCGGACGAGCAGTACTTC	CASSKALLVGDRRSDEQYF
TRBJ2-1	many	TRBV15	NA	TGTGCCACCCACCAAGGTGGCGCGTTCAATGAGCAGTTCTTC	CATHQGGAFNEQFF
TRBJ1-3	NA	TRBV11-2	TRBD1	TGTGCCAGCAGCTTAAGGGGACAGATAATAAACACCATATATTTT	CASSLRGQIINTIYF
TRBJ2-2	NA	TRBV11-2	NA	TGTGCCAGCATCCCCGGGACAAAGAACACCGGGGAGCTGTTTTTT	CASIPGTKNTGELFF